Each of the 19 T cell receptor beta chains below was sequenced from the same sample in a study of blood T cell repertoires in COVID-19. The protocol was immunoSEQ multiplex PCR, while the TCRdb copy is restricted to in-frame clones and leaves out a portion. The sample records 140,000 to 150,000 clones, more than 65% being singletons. The material sequenced was peripheral blood. Every receptor here comes from a man in his sixties with active or convalescent COVID-19.

The genes are TRBV12-5 and TRBJ2-7; 10 bases are a match to TRBD1. From germline, CDR1 is LGHNT and CDR2 FRNRAP. The CDR3 runs 16 residues. The V and J ends lost 3 bases and 3 bases, in that order; junction bases with no gene match: 8. In DNA form, the CDR3 reads TGTGCTAGTGGTTTAGTGACAGGGGGCTACATCTACGAGCAGTACTTC. Protein: CASGLVTGGYIYEQYF.

The chain carries TRBV28 and TRBJ1-2; weak D call: TRBD1 (6 bases). The CDR3 extends over 13 amino acids. In germline, CDR1 is MDHEN, CDR2 SYDVKM. V lost 6 bases and J lost 2, with 10 bases in between. The CDR3 reads CASRSTGNYGYTF. DNA for the CDR3: TGTGCCAGCAGGTCAACAGGGAACTATGGCTACACCTTC.

This clone was counted once. The V and J genes are TRBV4-3 and TRBJ1-1, with D possibly TRBD1 on 6 matching bases. The CDR3 runs 16 residues. V lost 0 bases, J lost 1 base, and 12 bases lay in between. Germline V CDR1 and CDR2: LGHNA, YSLEER. The CDR3 region is CASSQDGKGGNTEAFF. The CDR3 bases are TGCGCCAGCAGCCAAGATGGTAAAGGGGGGAACACTGAAGCTTTCTTT.

The CDR3 nucleotides are TGTGCCAGCTCACTGGACAGGGACTCCTACGAGCAGTACTTC. Protein sequence: CASSLDRDSYEQYF. The V gene is TRBV18, the J gene TRBJ2-7; 8 nucleotides match TRBD1. The ends lost 4 bases at V and 0 bases at J; junction bases unmatched: 2. Germline CDR1 reads KGHSH; CDR2 reads LQKENI. The CDR3 contains 14 residues.

The V gene is TRBV27, the J gene TRBJ2-1; the match to TRBD2 covers 8 bases. V lost 7 bases, J lost 3 bases, and 8 bases stayed unmatched. Germline CDR1 and CDR2: MNHEY and SMNVEV (reference sequence). The CDR3 consists of 15 residues. This chain's CDR3 is CASTLGLAGYNEQFF. Here the CDR3 DNA reads TGTGCCAGCACCCTGGGGCTAGCGGGCTACAATGAGCAGTTCTTC.

This clone was picked up a small number of times. The chain couples TRBV7-2 to TRBJ2-3, with D possibly TRBD2 on 6 matching bases. Trimming took off 3 bases at V and 4 bases at J, with 17 bases between the two ends. This CDR3 has 16 residues. Germline loops: CDR1 SGHTA, CDR2 FQGNSA. The CDR3 here is CASSFPGLLTSDTQYF. The CDR3 region has the DNA TGTGCCAGCAGCTTTCCGGGACTTCTGACCTCAGATACGCAGTATTTT.

This clone was seen just once. The chain joins TRBV7-9 to TRBJ2-7; 8 bases are shared with TRBD1. The V segment lost 5 bases and the J segment 5 bases; nucleotides outside the gene matches: 11. Germline V gene sequence: CDR1 SEHNR, CDR2 FQNEAQ (reference sequence). The CDR3 covers 15 residues. CDR3 nucleotides: TGTGCCAGCAGCACCGCAGGGGGCGCGAGGGACGAGCAGTACGTC. Protein sequence: CASSTAGGARDEQYV.

The chain combines TRBV2 with TRBJ1-1, with D possibly matching TRBD1 (6 bases). Germline values: CDR1 SNHLY, CDR2 FYNNEI. The CDR3 extends over 14 amino acids. V lost 8 bases to trimming and J lost 11 bases, with 24 bases between them. CDR3 DNA: TGTGCCAGCGACTTGCATTTGACTCAGGGGTTGGCTTTCTTT. It specifies CASDLHLTQGLAFF. The whole variable domain, filled in from reference TRBV2 and TRBJ1-1, reads EPEVTQTPSHQVTQMGQEVILRCVPISNHLYFYWYRQILGQKVEFLVSFYNNEISEKSEIFDDQFSVERPDGSNFTLKIRSTKLEDSAMYFCASDLHLTQGLAFFGQGTRLTVV.

The V call is TRBV12-3 or TRBV12-4, the J call TRBJ1-1; no clear D. Trimming took off 6 bases at V and 0 bases at J, with 5 bases between the two ends. The CDR3 has 12 amino acids. The chain's CDR3 is CASRNLNTEAFF. The CDR3 region has the DNA TGTGCCAGCAGGAACTTGAACACTGAAGCTTTCTTT.

The rearrangement joins TRBV6-2 or TRBV6-3 to TRBJ2-2, with D uncertain. Germline-derived CDR1 and CDR2 are MNHEY and SVGEGT. Trimming left V 5 bases short and J 2 bases short, with 9 bases between. This CDR3 has 14 amino acids. This CDR3 is CASSGLFNTGELFF. The DNA for the CDR3 is TGTGCCAGCAGTGGCTTATTCAACACCGGGGAGCTGTTTTTT.

The chain carries TRBV11-2 and TRBJ1-2; 11 nucleotides align to TRBD1. Trimming cost V 4 bases and J 2 bases; bases outside gene matches: 0. This CDR3 is 14 amino acids long. CDR1 and CDR2 from the germline V gene are SGHAT and FQNNGV. As DNA, the CDR3 is TGTGCCAGCAGCTGGGACAGGGGGAACTATGGCTACACCTTC. Translating gives CASSWDRGNYGYTF.

This chain connects TRBV7-2 to TRBJ1-1, with D unresolved. Per the germline V gene, CDR1 is SGHTA and CDR2 is FQGNSA. CDR3 length: 15 residues. Trimming stripped 1 base from V and 2 bases from J, with 11 bases between. The CDR3 protein is CASSLGLRGNTEAFF. CDR3 sequence (DNA): TGTGCCAGCAGCTTAGGCCTCCGGGGTAACACTGAAGCTTTCTTT. The whole variable domain, filled in from reference TRBV7-2 and TRBJ1-1, reads GAGVSQSPSNKVTEKGKDVELRCDPISGHTALYWYRQSLGQGLEFLIYFQGNSAPDKSGLPSDRFSAERTGGSVSTLTIQRTQQEDSAVYLCASSLGLRGNTEAFFGQGTRLTVV.

V and J are TRBV28 and TRBJ1-1, with TRBD1 as a possible D gene (5 bases). Trimming removed 5 bases at V and 1 base at J, with 11 bases between. The germline V gene encodes CDR1 MDHEN and CDR2 SYDVKM. This CDR3 has 14 residues. The CDR3 nucleotides are TGTGCCAGCAGTCCTCTTCAGGGGAACACTGAAGCTTTCTTT. This translates into CASSPLQGNTEAFF. Complete variable domain (other parts from reference TRBV28 and TRBJ1-1): DVKVTQSSRYLVKRTGEKVFLECVQDMDHENMFWYRQDPGLGLRLIYFSYDVKMKEKGDIPEGYSVSREKKERFSLILESASTNQTSMYLCASSPLQGNTEAFFGQGTRLTVV.

CDR3 bases: TGTGCCACCAGCGAAACTCTTACCCAGGTTCGTGAAAAACTGTTTTTT. Its protein is CATSETLTQVREKLFF. The chain carries TRBV15 and TRBJ1-4, with D unclear. This CDR3 comprises 16 residues. The germline V gene has CDR1 LNHNV and CDR2 YYDKDF (reference sequence). Trimming took off 5 bases at V and 7 bases at J, with 20 bases between the two ends.

V usage is TRBV6-5 and J usage is TRBJ1-2; 8 bases are shared with TRBD1. The V segment lost 6 bases and the J segment 9 bases; nucleotides outside the gene matches: 12. This CDR3 has 14 residues. CDR1 and CDR2 from the germline V gene are MNHEY and SVGAGI. As DNA, the CDR3 is TGTGCCAGCAGGTCCCTACAGGGGGGGTCTAGCTACACCTTC. Encoded protein: CASRSLQGGSSYTF.

The rearrangement links TRBV3-1 (or the pseudogene TRBV3-2) to TRBJ2-5, with TRBD1 identical over 7 bases. The germline V gene has CDR1 LGHDT and CDR2 YNNKEL (reference sequence). The CDR3 runs to 16 residues. V lost 6 bases to trimming and J lost 1 base; unmatched junction nucleotides: 11. Here the CDR3 reads CASRRLGTAFQETQYF. DNA of the CDR3: TGTGCCAGCAGACGCCTCGGGACAGCTTTCCAAGAGACCCAGTACTTC.

The rearrangement uses TRBV30 and TRBJ1-6; TRBD1 matches 9 bases. Germline values: CDR1 GTSNPN, CDR2 SVGIG (reference sequence). Trimming cost V 3 bases and J 9 bases; bases outside gene matches: 6. The CDR3 spans 14 residues. This chain's CDR3 is CAWRGQGEGSPLHF. DNA of the CDR3: TGTGCCTGGAGGGGACAGGGAGAAGGTTCACCCCTCCACTTT.

This clone was seen more than once but under ten times. V usage is TRBV11-3 and J usage is TRBJ2-3, with D tentatively TRBD2 (6 bases). The germline V gene encodes CDR1 SGHNT and CDR2 YENEEA. This CDR3 is 16 amino acids long. V dropped 5 bases and J dropped 0 bases, with 15 bases sitting between them. CDR3 sequence: CASSTSLRGSTDTQYF. The DNA for the CDR3 is TGTGCCAGCAGCACTAGCTTACGGGGAAGCACAGATACGCAGTATTTT.

This clone was counted a single time. The V and J genes are TRBV18 and TRBJ1-1, with 10 bases lining up with TRBD1. Germline-derived CDR1 and CDR2 are KGHSH and LQKENI. The V and J ends lost 5 bases and 5 bases, in that order; junction bases with no gene match: 8. CDR3 length equals 15 residues. The CDR3 sequence: CASSATGQGTTEAFF. The CDR3 region has the DNA TGTGCCAGCTCAGCAACGGGACAGGGGACGACTGAAGCTTTCTTT.